A selection of T cell receptor beta chains follows, all from one sample in a study of T-cell reconstitution after alpha-beta-depleted transplantation in children. A single record per CDR3 protein comes from TCRdb applying MiXCR to the PCR reads. The sample lists around 370,000 distinct CDR3 sequences, approximately 10% occurring once. The sequenced sample was PBMCs from the stem cell graft donor, obtained from the stem cell graft. All receptors come from a human donor who donated a stem cell graft to a child with acute lymphoblastic leukemia. Both conserved end residues are trimmed from each CDR3. The order of the fields is V gene, CDR3 length, clone size, CDR3 protein. Expanded clones are given a class, and other clones once, few, many or no size at all.

>TRBV10-3|12|-
AIKGQGPQETQY
>TRBV5-1|13|few
ASSLGNLGDNEQF
>TRBV11-2|12|-
ASSFSGQSYGYT
>TRBV27|12|many
ASKEGWGHGELF
>TRBV13|7|-
ASSPLQF
>TRBV5-1|12|-
ASSLGDRDSEQY
>TRBV3-1|16|-
ASCLVLLAGGQKNIQY
>TRBV9|14|few
ASSPGQSFSYNEQF
>TRBV20-1|11|-
SASTLPNYGYT
>TRBV12-3/TRBV12-4|11|few
ASSFRVLETQY
>TRBV5-1|13|-
ASSHRDRVNNEQF
>TRBV9|13|-
ASSVLDRKNTEAF
>TRBV28|12|few
ASSRGHRVNEQY
>TRBV28|11|many
ASSPTATDTQY
>TRBV7-3|13|many
ASSFSGLSYNEQF
>TRBV20-1|12|-
SAFEWEGKNIQY
>TRBV29-1|9|-
SGRASNEQY
>TRBV5-1|13|few
ASSPRQPGTDTQY
>TRBV5-1|15|few
ASGSGGSGEYYNEQF
>TRBV5-1|13|few
ASSLDWDRAYEQY
>TRBV20-1|10|many
SADVGADTQY
>TRBV7-2|13|few
ASSPRWGPYNEQF
>TRBV18|13|few
ASSPGGQGGQPQH
>TRBV7-2|12|many
ASSLEQPSYEQY
>TRBV7-2|12|few
ASSYLAGGYEQY
>TRBV20-1|9|-
SARGQDEQY
>TRBV5-6|14|few
ASSLYGPGQGREQY
>TRBV3-1|12|few
ASSSHHGAEKLF
>TRBV7-2|13|-
ASSSPRASRNTIY
>TRBV5-1|13|-
ATSLTQGHNYGYT
>TRBV20-1|12|few
SAVSPTSGNEQF
>TRBV12-3/TRBV12-4|13|few
ASSQSGRGSDEQF
>TRBV27|14|many
ASSFQLGSGANVLT
>TRBV7-3|14|-
ASSPDQGLSYNEQF
>TRBV20-1|11|few
SVPGLASLEQY
>TRBV7-9|10|few
ASSSQGSEQY
>TRBV7-2|13|-
ASSPAPSGANVLT
>TRBV12-3/TRBV12-4|13|-
ASSLEGSGPYEQY
>TRBV20-1|13|few
SAREGAGSGETQY
>TRBV27|14|few
ASSLSGTGVFSPLH
>TRBV12-3/TRBV12-4|11|many
ASSRAGEETQY
>TRBV2|14|-
ASSASGSSVVETQY
>TRBV7-2|12|-
ASSKDRPGEKLF
>TRBV7-3|12|-
ASSLSPGAYEQY
>TRBV20-1|11|few
SARTRMNTEAF
>TRBV28|15|many
ASSLGQGAPGGQPQH
>TRBV5-1|13|few
ASSLAGGKRYEQY
>TRBV20-1|11|few
SASGAGVETQY
>TRBV3-1|13|few
ASSRVGEGREKLF
>TRBV7-2|13|once
ASSLYHQETYEQY
>TRBV6-2/TRBV6-3|16|many
ASSLLAGLPRESYEQY
>TRBV19|13|-
ASSIRTASTDTQY
>TRBV7-2|14|few
ASSLRPAPRRVTQY
>TRBV9|13|few
ASSVALASLTEQY
>TRBV7-8|14|few
ASSQGLAGAEGKLF
>TRBV7-9|12|-
ASSPEAAYNEQF
>TRBV5-4|12|many
ASSPAGRQSPLH
>TRBV10-3|9|-
ATAQGYEQY
>TRBV9|11|many
ASSVDRNTEAF
>TRBV9|15|-
ASSVGLIRPPTDTQY